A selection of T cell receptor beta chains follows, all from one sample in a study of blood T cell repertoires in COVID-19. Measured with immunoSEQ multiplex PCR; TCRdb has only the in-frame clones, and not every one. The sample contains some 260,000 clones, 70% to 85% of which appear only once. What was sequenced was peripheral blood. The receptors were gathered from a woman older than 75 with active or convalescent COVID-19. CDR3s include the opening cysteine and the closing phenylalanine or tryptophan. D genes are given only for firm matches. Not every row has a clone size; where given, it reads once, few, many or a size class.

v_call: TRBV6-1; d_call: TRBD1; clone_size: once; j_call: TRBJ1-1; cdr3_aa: CASSEAMGQAGSTEAFF; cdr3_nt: TGTGCCAGCAGTGAAGCGATGGGACAGGCGGGGAGCACTGAAGCTTTCTTT
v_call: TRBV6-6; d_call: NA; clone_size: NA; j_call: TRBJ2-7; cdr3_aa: CASSLLGEQYF; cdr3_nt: TGTGCCAGCAGTCTACTCGGGGAGCAGTACTTC
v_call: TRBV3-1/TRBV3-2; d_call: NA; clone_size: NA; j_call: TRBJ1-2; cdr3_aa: CASSQERSYTF; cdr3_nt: TGTGCCAGCAGCCAAGAGCGGAGCTACACCTTC
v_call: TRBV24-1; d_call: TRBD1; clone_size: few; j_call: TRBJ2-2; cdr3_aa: CATSDLPPQGALTGELFF; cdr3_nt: TGTGCCACCAGTGACCTACCCCCGCAGGGGGCGCTTACCGGGGAGCTGTTTTTT
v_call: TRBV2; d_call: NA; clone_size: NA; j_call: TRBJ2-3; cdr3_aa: CASSVSLRATDTQYF; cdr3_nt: TGTGCCAGCAGTGTATCGTTGCGGGCCACAGATACGCAGTATTTT
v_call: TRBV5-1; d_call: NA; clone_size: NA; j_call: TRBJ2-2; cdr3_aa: CASSANRQETGELFF; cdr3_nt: TGCGCCAGCAGCGCGAATCGACAGGAGACCGGGGAGCTGTTTTTT
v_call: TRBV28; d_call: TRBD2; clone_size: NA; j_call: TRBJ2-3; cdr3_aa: CASSSGTSGRASTDTQYF; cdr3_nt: TGTGCCAGCAGTTCCGGGACTAGCGGGAGGGCTAGCACAGATACGCAGTATTTT
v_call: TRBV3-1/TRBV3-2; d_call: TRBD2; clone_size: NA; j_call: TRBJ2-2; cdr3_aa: CASSQLPGLAGDLYTGELFF; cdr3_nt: TGTGCCAGCAGCCAATTACCGGGACTAGCGGGAGACTTGTACACCGGGGAGCTGTTTTTT
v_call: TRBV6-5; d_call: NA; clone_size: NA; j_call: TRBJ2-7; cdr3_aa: CASTRDPKYYEQYF; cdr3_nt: TGTGCCAGCACTAGAGACCCAAAGTATTACGAGCAGTACTTC
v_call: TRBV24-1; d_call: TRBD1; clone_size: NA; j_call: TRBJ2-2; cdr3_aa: CATSAPGGPGELFF; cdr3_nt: TGTGCCACCAGTGCCCCAGGGGGTCCCGGGGAGCTGTTTTTT